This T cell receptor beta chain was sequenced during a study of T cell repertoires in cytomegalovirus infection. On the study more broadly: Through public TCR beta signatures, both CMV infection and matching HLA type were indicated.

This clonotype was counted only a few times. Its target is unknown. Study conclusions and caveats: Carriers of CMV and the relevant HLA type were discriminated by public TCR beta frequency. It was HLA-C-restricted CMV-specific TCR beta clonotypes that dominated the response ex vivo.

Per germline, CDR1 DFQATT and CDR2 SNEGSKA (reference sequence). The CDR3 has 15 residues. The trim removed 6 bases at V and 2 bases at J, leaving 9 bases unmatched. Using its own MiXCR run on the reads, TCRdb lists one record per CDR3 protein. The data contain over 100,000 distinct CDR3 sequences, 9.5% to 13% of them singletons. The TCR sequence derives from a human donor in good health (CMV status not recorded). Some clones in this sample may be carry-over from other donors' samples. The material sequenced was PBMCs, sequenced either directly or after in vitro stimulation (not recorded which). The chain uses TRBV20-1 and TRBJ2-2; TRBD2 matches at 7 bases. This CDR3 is CSANALAKNTGELFF. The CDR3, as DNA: TGCAGTGCAAATGCACTAGCGAAAAACACCGGGGAGCTGTTTTTT.